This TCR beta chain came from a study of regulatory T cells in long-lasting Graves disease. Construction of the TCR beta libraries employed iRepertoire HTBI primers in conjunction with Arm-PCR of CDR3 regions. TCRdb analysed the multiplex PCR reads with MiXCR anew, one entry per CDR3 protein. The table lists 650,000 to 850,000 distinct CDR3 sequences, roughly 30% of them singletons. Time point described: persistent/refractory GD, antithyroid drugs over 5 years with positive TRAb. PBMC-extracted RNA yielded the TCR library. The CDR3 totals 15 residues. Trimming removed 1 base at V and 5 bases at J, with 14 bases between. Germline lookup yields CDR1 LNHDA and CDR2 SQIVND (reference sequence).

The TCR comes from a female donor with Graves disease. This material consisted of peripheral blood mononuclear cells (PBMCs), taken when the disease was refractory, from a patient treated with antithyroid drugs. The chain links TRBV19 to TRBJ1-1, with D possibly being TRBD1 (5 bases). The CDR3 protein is CASSIGGQGGTEAFF. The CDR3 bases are TGTGCCAGTAGTATAGGGGGTCAGGGAGGGACTGAAGCTTTCTTT.